The entry below describes one T cell receptor (beta chain). The ends lost 4 bases at V and 0 bases at J; junction bases unmatched: 11. The length of the CDR3 is 18 residues. Germline values: CDR1 MNHNS, CDR2 SASEGT. The record originates from a study of shared clonotypes between healthy human individuals. Here immunoSEQ multiplex PCR was the method, and the copy in TCRdb shows in-frame clones only, minus some. In the table there are about half a million clones, around 79% of which are singletons. This chain connects TRBV6-1 to TRBJ1-4; the match to TRBD1 covers 7 bases. The TCR originated in a woman between 40 and 55 years old in good health. Some clones in this sample may be carry-over from other donors' samples. Sequencing used PBMCs. CDR3 DNA sequence: TGTGCCAGCAGTGGGGACAGAACATACACTGCAACTAATGAAAAACTGTTTTTT. Translated: CASSGDRTYTATNEKLFF.